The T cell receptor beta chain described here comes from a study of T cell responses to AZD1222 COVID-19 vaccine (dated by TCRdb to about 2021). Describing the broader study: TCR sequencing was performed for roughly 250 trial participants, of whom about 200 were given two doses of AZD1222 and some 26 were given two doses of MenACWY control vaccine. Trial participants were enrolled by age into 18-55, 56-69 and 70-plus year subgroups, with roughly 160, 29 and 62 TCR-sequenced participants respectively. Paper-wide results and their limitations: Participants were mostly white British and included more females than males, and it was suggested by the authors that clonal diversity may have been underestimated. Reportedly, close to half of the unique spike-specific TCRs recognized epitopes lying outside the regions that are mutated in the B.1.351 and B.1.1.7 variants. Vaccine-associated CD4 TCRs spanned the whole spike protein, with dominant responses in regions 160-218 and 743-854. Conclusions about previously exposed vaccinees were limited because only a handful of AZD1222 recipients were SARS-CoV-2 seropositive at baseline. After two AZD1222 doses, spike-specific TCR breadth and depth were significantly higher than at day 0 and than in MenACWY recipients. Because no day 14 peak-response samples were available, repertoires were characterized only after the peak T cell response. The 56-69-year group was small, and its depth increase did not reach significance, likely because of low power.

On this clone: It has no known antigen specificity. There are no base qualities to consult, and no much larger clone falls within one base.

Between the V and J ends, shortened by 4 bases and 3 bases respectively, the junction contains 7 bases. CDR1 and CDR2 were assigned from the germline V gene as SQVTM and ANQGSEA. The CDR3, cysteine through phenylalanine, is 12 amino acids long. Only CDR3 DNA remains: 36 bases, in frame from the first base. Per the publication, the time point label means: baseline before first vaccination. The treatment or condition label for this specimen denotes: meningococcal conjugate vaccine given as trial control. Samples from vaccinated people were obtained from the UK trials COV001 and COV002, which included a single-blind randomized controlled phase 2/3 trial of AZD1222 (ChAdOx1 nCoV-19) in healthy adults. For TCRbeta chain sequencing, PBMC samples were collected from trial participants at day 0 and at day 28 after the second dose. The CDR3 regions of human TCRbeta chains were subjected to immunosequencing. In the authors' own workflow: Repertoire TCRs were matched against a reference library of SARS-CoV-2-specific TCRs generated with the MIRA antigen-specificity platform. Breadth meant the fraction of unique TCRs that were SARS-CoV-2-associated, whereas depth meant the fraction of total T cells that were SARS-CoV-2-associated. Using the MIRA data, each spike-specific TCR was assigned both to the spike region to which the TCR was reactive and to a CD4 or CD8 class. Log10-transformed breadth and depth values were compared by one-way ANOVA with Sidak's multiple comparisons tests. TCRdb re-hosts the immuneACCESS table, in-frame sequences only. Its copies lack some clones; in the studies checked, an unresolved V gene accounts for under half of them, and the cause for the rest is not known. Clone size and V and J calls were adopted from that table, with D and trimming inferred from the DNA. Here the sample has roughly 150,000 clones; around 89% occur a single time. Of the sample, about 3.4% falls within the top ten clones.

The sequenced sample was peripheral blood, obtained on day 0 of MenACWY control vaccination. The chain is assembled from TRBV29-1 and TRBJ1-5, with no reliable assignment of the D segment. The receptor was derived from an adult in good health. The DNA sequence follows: TGCAGCGTTGGCCACGACAATCAGCCCCAGCATTTT. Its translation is CSVGHDNQPQHF.